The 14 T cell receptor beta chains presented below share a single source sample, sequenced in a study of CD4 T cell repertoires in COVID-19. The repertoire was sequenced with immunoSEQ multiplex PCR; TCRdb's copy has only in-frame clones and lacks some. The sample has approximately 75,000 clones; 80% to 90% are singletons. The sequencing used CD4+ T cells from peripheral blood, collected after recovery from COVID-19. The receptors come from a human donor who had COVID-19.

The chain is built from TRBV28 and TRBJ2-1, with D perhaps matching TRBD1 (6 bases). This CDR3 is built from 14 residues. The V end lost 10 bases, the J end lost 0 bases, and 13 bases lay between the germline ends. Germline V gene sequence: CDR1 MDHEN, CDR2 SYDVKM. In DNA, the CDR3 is TGTGCCACGACCGGACAGAGCTCCTACAATGAGCAGTTCTTC. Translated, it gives CATTGQSSYNEQFF.

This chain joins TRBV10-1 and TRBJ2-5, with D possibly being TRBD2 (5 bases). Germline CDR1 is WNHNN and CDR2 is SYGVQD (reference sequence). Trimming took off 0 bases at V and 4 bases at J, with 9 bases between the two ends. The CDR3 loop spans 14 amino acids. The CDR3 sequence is CASSESTGIETQYF. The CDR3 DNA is TGCGCCAGCAGTGAGTCGACGGGGATAGAGACCCAGTACTTC.

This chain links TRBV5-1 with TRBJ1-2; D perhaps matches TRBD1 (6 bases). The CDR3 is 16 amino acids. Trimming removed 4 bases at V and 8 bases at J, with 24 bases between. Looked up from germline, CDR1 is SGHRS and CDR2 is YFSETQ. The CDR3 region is CASSTVFVRLTGGYTF. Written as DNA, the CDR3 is TGCGCCAGCAGCACCGTTTTTGTGCGCCTCACAGGGGGCTACACCTTC.

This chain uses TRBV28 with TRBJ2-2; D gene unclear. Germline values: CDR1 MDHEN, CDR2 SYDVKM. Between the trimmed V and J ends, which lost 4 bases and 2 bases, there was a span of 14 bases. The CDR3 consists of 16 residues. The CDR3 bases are TGTGCCAGCAGTTCTCAGACGAGAAGCAACACCGGGGAGCTGTTTTTT. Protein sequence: CASSSQTRSNTGELFF.

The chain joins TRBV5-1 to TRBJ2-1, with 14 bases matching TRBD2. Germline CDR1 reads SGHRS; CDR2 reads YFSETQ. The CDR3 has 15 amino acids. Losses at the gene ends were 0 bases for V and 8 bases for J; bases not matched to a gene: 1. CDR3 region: CASSLGLAGGHEQFF. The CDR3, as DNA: TGCGCCAGCAGCTTGGGACTAGCGGGGGGGCATGAGCAGTTCTTC.

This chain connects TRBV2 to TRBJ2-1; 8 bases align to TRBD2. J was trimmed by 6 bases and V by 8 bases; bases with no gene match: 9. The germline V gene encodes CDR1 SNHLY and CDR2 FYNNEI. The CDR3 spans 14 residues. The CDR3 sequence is CASQPGRASNEQFF. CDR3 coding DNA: TGTGCCAGCCAGCCCGGGAGGGCGTCCAATGAGCAGTTCTTC.

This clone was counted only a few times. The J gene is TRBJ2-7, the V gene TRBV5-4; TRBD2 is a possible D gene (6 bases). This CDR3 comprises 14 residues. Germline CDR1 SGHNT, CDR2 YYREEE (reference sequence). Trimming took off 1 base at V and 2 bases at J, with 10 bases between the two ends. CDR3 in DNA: TGTGCCAGCAGCTTGTTCGGCGGGACCTACGAGCAGTACTTC. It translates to CASSLFGGTYEQYF.

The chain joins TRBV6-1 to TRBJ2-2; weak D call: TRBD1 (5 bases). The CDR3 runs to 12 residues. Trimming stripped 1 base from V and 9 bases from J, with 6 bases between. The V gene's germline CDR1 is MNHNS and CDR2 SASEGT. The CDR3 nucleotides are TGTGCCAGCAGTGAAGGGGGCTGGGAGCTGTTTTTT. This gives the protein CASSEGGWELFF.

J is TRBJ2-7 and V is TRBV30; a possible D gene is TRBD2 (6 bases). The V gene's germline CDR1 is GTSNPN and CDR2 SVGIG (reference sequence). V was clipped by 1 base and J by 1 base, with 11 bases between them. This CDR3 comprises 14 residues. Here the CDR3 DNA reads TGTGCCTGGAGTGATGGGGGGAAATCCTACGAGCAGTACTTC. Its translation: CAWSDGGKSYEQYF.

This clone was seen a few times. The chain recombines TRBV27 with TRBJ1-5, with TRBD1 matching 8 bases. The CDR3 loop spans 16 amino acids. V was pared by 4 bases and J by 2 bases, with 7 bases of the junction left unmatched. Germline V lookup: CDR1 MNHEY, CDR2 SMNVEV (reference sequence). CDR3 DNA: TGTGCCAGCAGTTCACAGGGGGTGGGCGGCAATCAGCCCCAGCATTTT. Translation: CASSSQGVGGNQPQHF.

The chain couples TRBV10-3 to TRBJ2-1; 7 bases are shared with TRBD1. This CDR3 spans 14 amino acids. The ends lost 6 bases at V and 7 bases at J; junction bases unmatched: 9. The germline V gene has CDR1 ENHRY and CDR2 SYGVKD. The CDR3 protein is CAIRTGVSRNEQFF. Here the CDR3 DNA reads TGTGCCATCAGAACAGGGGTTTCGAGGAATGAGCAGTTCTTC.

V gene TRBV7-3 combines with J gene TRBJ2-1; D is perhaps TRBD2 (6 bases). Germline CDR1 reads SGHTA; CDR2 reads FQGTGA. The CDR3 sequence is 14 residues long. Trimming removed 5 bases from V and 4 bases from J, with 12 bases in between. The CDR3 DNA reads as TGTGCCAGCAGCCGGGGGTACGGGTACAATGAGCAGTTCTTC. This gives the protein CASSRGYGYNEQFF. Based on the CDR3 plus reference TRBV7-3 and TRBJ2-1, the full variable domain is GAGVSQTPSNKVTEKGKYVELRCDPISGHTALYWYRQSLGQGPEFLIYFQGTGAADDSGLPNDRFFAVRPEGSVSTLKIQRTERGDSAVYLCASSRGYGYNEQFFGPGTRLTVL.

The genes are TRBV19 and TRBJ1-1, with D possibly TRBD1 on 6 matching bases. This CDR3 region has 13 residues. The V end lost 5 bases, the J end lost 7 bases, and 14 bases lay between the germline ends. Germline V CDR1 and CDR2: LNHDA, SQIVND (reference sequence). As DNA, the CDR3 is TGTGCCAGTAGTCCGACCAGGACAGTTGAAGCTTTCTTT. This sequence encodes CASSPTRTVEAFF.

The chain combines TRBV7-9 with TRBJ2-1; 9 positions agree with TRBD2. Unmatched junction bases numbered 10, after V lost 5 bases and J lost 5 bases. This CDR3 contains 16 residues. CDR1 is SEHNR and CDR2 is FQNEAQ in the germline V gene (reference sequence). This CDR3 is CASSPTPIAGDNEQFF. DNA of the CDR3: TGTGCCAGCAGCCCGACCCCAATAGCGGGGGACAATGAGCAGTTCTTC.